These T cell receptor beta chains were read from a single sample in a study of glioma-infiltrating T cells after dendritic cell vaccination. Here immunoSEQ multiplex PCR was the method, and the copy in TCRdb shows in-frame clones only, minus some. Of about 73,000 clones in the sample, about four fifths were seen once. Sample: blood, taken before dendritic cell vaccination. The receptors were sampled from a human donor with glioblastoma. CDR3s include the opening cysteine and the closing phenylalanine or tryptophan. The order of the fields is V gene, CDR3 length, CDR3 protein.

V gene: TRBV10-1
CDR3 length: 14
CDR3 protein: CASGQASFTGELFF

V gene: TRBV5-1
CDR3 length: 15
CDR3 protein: CASSLGGTENYGYTF

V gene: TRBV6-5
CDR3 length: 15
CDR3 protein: CASSYSRQGSYEQYF

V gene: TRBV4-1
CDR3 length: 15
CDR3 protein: CASSQTGTGSNEQYF

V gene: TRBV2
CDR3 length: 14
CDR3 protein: CASAPGAGANVLTF

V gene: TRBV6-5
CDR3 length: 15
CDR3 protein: CAVQSAAGGNTEAFF

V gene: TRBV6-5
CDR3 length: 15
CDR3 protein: CASLRTVDSNQPQHF

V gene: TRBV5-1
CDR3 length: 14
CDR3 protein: CASSEGAGTGELFF

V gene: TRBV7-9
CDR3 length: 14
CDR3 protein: CASSSVDRITEAFF

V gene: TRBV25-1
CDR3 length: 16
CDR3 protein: CASSDPTSGRSDTQYF

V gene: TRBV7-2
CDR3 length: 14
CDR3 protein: CASSLKTRLYEQYF

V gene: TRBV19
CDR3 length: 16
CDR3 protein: CASSIEGGARTDTQYF

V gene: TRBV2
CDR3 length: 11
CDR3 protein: CASTTGVAAFF

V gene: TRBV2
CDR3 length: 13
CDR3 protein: CASSGQGEWFYTF

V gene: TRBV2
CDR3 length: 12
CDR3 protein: CASWRDQETQYF

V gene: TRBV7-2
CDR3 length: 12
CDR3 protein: CASAGPNTEAFF

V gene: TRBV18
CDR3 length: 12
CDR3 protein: CASSPDSFEAFF

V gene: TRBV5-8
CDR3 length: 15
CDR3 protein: CASSFKLAGTDTQYF

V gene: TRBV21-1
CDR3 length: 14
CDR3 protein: CASSSLYRGTEAFF

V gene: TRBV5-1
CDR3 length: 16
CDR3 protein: CASSLLGAKLNEKLFF

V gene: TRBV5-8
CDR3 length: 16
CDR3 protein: CASSSTGQSSGNTIYF

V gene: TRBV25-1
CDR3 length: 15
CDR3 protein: CASSGPQGIGETQYF

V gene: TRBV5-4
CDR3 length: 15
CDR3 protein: CASSSASEANYGYTF

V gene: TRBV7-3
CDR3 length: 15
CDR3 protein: CASSLTSDSYNEQFF

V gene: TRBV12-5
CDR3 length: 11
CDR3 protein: CASGTGGEAFF

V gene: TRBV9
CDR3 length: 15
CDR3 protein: CASSPLTAFQETQYF

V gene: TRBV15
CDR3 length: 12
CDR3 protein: CATSRDRGGYTF

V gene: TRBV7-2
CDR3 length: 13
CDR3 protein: CASSLGGVRGHTF

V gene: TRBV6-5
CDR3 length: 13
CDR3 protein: CASSWTVSYGYTF

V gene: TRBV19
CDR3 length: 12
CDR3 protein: CASKQGLFGYTF

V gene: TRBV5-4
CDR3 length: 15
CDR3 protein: CASSRLTGSDTEAFF

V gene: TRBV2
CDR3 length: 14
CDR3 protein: CASTGPLRNTEAFF

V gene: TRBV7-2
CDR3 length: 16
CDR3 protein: CASRNDREASYNEQFF

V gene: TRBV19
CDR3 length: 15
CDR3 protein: CASSTKQGYNSPLHF

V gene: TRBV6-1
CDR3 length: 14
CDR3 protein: CASSKNAGGGELFF

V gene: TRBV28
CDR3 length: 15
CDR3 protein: CASSWGTGPPQPQHF

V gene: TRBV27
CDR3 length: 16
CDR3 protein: CASSPLSQGSNQPQHF

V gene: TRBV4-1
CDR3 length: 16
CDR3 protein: CASSQGGGQGYNEQFF

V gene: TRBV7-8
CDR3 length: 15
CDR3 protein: CASSSLSGLGGELFF

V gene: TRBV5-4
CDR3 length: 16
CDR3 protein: CASSLGGAGGAWEQYF

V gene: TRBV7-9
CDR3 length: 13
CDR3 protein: CASSGQGTYEQYF

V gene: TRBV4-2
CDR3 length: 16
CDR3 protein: CASSQDQRTGNSPLHF

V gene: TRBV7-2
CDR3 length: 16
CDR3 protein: CASSRLAGSITGELFF

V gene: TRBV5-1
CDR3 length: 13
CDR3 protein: CASSWSLPGELFF

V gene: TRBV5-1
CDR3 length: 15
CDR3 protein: CASSFTSGGAYEQYF